This T cell receptor (beta chain) was identified in a study of T cell changes during pregnancy in multiple sclerosis. V shed 5 bases and J 0 bases; nucleotides not matched to a gene: 3. The CDR3 covers 16 residues. Germline assignment: CDR1 LGHNA and CDR2 YNFKEQ. The table came from immunoSEQ multiplex PCR; TCRdb's copy has only in-frame clones and leaves some out. The repertoire holds about 47,000 clones, with roughly 90% as singletons. This specimen consisted of peripheral blood, obtained in the first trimester of pregnancy. The sequence derives from a female donor with multiple sclerosis, enrolled in a pregnancy study. This chain uses TRBV4-2 with TRBJ2-3, with 12 bases matching TRBD2. In nucleotides, the CDR3 is TGTGCCAGCAGCTTCGGACTAGCGGGGAGCACAGATACGCAGTATTTT. Residues: CASSFGLAGSTDTQYF.